This entry concerns a single T cell receptor (beta chain). Its antigen is still unknown. Built from TCR beta cDNA, the libraries had unique molecular identifiers in them. TCRdb re-called the PCR reads through MiXCR, storing one row per CDR3 protein. The table shows 450,000 or so distinct CDR3 sequences, with roughly 45% occurring only once. Per germline, CDR1 KGHDR and CDR2 SFDVKD. V was clipped by 9 bases and J by 4 bases, with 12 bases between them. The CDR3 has 12 amino acids. The data were obtained in a study of post-analysis software for immune sequencing data. Whole-study context: Clinical courses comprised relapsing-remitting, secondary progressive and progressive-relapsing multiple sclerosis.

Study-wide findings and caveats: Multiple sclerosis patients showed significantly lower normalized Chao1 diversity than controls did. Patients used about 5 TRBV segments, including TRBV5-6, TRBV5-1 and TRBV20-1, more often than controls.

The sample taken for sequencing was blood. This rearrangement joins TRBV24-1 to TRBJ2-7; no clear D. The TCR originated in a girl aged 5-17 years with multiple sclerosis. As DNA, the CDR3 is TGTGCCACCGGCGAGCATACATACGAGCAGTACTTC. Residues: CATGEHTYEQYF.